A single sample is the source of the 27 T cell receptor beta chains below, sequenced in a study of Ad26.COV2.S vaccination and SARS-CoV-2 variants. Treatment defined: some 19 received Ad26.COV2.S at low or high dose, single or two shots; 5 received placebo; per-sample allocation not given. Sampling took place 63 days after the first vaccine or placebo injection. The repertoire was sequenced with immunoSEQ multiplex PCR; TCRdb's copy has only in-frame clones and lacks some. The table shows approximately 400,000 clones, with about 80% occurring only once. Sequencing used peripheral blood, obtained in a trial of Ad26.COV2.S vaccine versus placebo. These receptors came from a person between 18 and 60 years old who received the Ad26.COV2.S COVID-19 vaccine or a placebo.

This sequence joins TRBV24-1 and TRBJ2-3, with 7 bases lining up with TRBD1. J was trimmed by 1 base and V by 6 bases; bases with no gene match: 9. The CDR3 has 16 amino acids. Germline values: CDR1 KGHDR, CDR2 SFDVKD. CDR3 loop: CATSRRRTGGTDTQYF. DNA of the CDR3: TGTGCCACCAGTCGTCGGAGAACAGGGGGCACAGATACGCAGTATTTT.

This chain connects TRBV7-2 to TRBJ2-7; the D is unclear. The germline gives CDR1 SGHTA, CDR2 FQGNSA. The CDR3 extends over 15 amino acids. V was shortened by 5 bases and J by 5 bases, with 19 bases between the two germline ends. CDR3 coding DNA: TGTGCCAGCAGCCCCCTTCGAACATTGGCGAACGAGCAGTACTTC. It encodes CASSPLRTLANEQYF.

This chain connects TRBV7-8 to TRBJ2-5, with 9 positions matching TRBD2. This CDR3 has 17 residues. V lost 4 bases and J lost 5; bases outside the gene matches: 14. Germline CDR1 is SGHVS and CDR2 is FQNEAQ. In DNA, the CDR3 is TGTGCCAGCAGCTCTCCCCCCCTGGCGGGGGGGCATGAGACCCAGTACTTC. It codes for CASSSPPLAGGHETQYF.

The chain carries TRBV18 and TRBJ1-2; D might be TRBD1 (6 bases). Germline CDR1 is KGHSH and CDR2 is LQKENI. Trimming shortened V by 6 bases and J by 6 bases, and 14 bases separated the two germline ends. The CDR3 is made up of 13 amino acids. CDR3 in DNA: TGTGCCAGCTCCCCTTGGCAGGGGAATGGCTACACCTTC. This translates into CASSPWQGNGYTF.

The CDR3 DNA follows: TGTGCCAGCAGCTTGGGACAGGGAGGAACTGAAGCTTTCTTT. Amino acids: CASSLGQGGTEAFF. The chain carries TRBV5-4 and TRBJ1-1, with TRBD1 matching 7 bases. With 0 bases clipped from V and 5 bases from J, the junction kept 4 bases outside the gene matches. This CDR3 region has 14 residues. The germline V gene encodes CDR1 SGHNT and CDR2 YYREEE (reference sequence). The entire variable domain, with the rest obtained from reference TRBV5-4 and TRBJ1-1, is as follows: ETGVTQSPTHLIKTRGQQVTLRCSSQSGHNTVSWYQQALGQGPQFIFQYYREEENGRGNFPPRFSGLQFPNYSSELNVNALELDDSALYLCASSLGQGGTEAFFGQGTRLTVV.

The chain couples TRBV15 to TRBJ1-4, with TRBD1 matching 9 bases. This CDR3 has 16 residues. Looked up from germline, CDR1 is LNHNV and CDR2 is YYDKDF (reference sequence). J lost 1 base, V lost 8 bases, and 8 bases had no gene match. CDR3 residues: CATSTGGKGTNEKLFF. The CDR3 DNA follows: TGTGCCACCTCAACAGGGGGCAAGGGAACTAATGAAAAACTGTTTTTT.

The chain is built from TRBV10-3 and TRBJ2-7, with D uncertain. Germline V CDR1 and CDR2: ENHRY, SYGVKD. With 4 bases removed from V and 5 bases from J, the gap between germline ends came to 9 bases. This CDR3 has 12 amino acids. For the CDR3, the DNA is TGTGCCATCAGTGGTTCCAGTGACGAGCAGTACTTC. Amino acid sequence: CAISGSSDEQYF.

This rearrangement joins TRBV12-3 or TRBV12-4 to TRBJ1-2; D ambiguous. Trimming took 3 bases from V and 8 from J, leaving 10 bases between them. The CDR3 runs to 12 residues. The CDR3 sequence is CASSFLTGGYTF. The DNA for the CDR3 is TGTGCCAGCAGTTTTCTGACGGGAGGCTACACCTTC.

The table lists this clone with a few counts. Other nucleotide sequences from this sample produce the same CDR3. V usage is TRBV29-1 and J usage is TRBJ1-2; unclear D gene. V was cut by 6 bases and J by 4 bases, with 12 bases left in between. The CDR3 sequence is 12 residues long. CDR1 SQVTM and CDR2 ANQGSEA come from the germline V gene. For the CDR3, the DNA is TGCAGCGTCGTAACTGTTCGCTATGGCTACACCTTC. Encoded protein: CSVVTVRYGYTF.

The chain combines TRBV6-5 with TRBJ1-6; D is possibly TRBD1 (6 bases). V lost 3 bases, J lost 7 bases, and 13 bases lay in between. Germline lookup yields CDR1 MNHEY and CDR2 SVGAGI. The length of the CDR3 is 15 residues. CDR3 region: CASSYRGGVNSPLHF. CDR3 coding DNA: TGTGCCAGCAGTTATAGGGGGGGGGTCAATTCACCCCTCCACTTT.

This clone was counted a single time. The chain uses TRBV5-1 and TRBJ2-3; no definite D call. The CDR3 consists of 13 residues. Trimming left V 7 bases short and J 4 bases short, with 13 bases between. Germline CDR1 SGHRS, CDR2 YFSETQ. Here the CDR3 reads CASGAVAPDTQYF. The CDR3 DNA follows: TGCGCCAGCGGCGCGGTGGCGCCAGATACGCAGTATTTT. The full variable domain, its missing parts supplied by reference TRBV5-1 and TRBJ2-3, is KAGVTQTPRYLIKTRGQQVTLSCSPISGHRSVSWYQQTPGQGLQFLFEYFSETQRNKGNFPGRFSGRQFSNSRSEMNVSTLELGDSALYLCASGAVAPDTQYFGPGTRLTVL.

The CDR3 bases are TGCGCCAGCAGCCTCGGTAGGAATAATGAAGCTTTCTTT. Amino acids: CASSLGRNNEAFF. The chain employs TRBV5-1 and TRBJ1-1; no definite D call. The V end lost 4 bases, the J end lost 7 bases, and 14 bases lay between the germline ends. The CDR3 is 13 residues long. Germline V gene data show CDR1 as SGHRS and CDR2 as YFSETQ.

CDR3 in DNA: TGTGCCAGCAGCCAGGGACAGGCGAACACCGGGGAGCTGTTTTTT. This codes for CASSQGQANTGELFF. The chain joins TRBV6-6 to TRBJ2-2, with 8 bases matching TRBD1. CDR3 length equals 15 residues. Losses at the gene ends were 6 bases for V and 0 bases for J; bases not matched to a gene: 3. Germline values: CDR1 MNHNY, CDR2 SVGAGI (reference sequence).

This chain links TRBV6-5 with TRBJ1-4; maybe TRBD1 (5 bases). Germline CDR1 MNHEY, CDR2 SVGAGI. The V end was cut by 0 bases, the J end by 13 bases, with 15 bases between. The CDR3 sequence is 14 residues long. The CDR3 here is CASSYSTGAKGLFF. In nucleotides, the CDR3 is TGTGCCAGCAGTTACTCGACCGGGGCTAAAGGACTGTTTTTT.

The chain recombines TRBV12-3 or TRBV12-4 with TRBJ2-1; D remains ambiguous. The germline V and J ends were trimmed by 2 bases and 7 bases, with 6 bases remaining between them. This CDR3 region has 12 residues. The CDR3 DNA reads TGTGCCAGCAGTTTAAGGCGGAATGAGCAGTTCTTC. Amino acids: CASSLRRNEQFF.

The CDR3 spells CASSQAGGHNSPLHF. In DNA, the CDR3 is TGTGCCAGCAGCCAAGCAGGGGGTCATAATTCACCCCTCCACTTT. The chain combines TRBV3-1 (or the pseudogene TRBV3-2) with TRBJ1-6, with 7 bases fitting TRBD1. Losses at the gene ends were 1 base for V and 5 bases for J; bases not matched to a gene: 2. Germline lookup yields CDR1 LGHDT and CDR2 YNNKEL (reference sequence). The CDR3 is made up of 15 amino acids.

The chain uses TRBV5-1 and TRBJ2-5; D is unresolved. This CDR3 region has 15 residues. Germline V CDR1 and CDR2: SGHRS, YFSETQ. V was clipped by 0 bases and J by 1 base, with 10 bases between them. CDR3 region: CASSLVVQSQETQYF. The CDR3 DNA is TGCGCCAGCAGCTTGGTAGTCCAGAGCCAAGAGACCCAGTACTTC. The whole variable domain, remainder taken from reference TRBV5-1 and TRBJ2-5, is KAGVTQTPRYLIKTRGQQVTLSCSPISGHRSVSWYQQTPGQGLQFLFEYFSETQRNKGNFPGRFSGRQFSNSRSEMNVSTLELGDSALYLCASSLVVQSQETQYFGPGTRLLVL.

This clone occurred a few times. V gene TRBV19 combines with J gene TRBJ1-4; D call uncertain. Germline V gene lookup returns CDR1 LNHDA and CDR2 SQIVND (reference sequence). V was pared by 3 bases and J by 0 bases, with 5 bases between. CDR3 length: 14 residues. CDR3 sequence (DNA): TGTGCCAGTAGTATGGACTCAACTAATGAAAAACTGTTTTTT. It is translated as CASSMDSTNEKLFF.

The J gene is TRBJ2-3, the V gene TRBV21-1; TRBD1, the D gene given by the table, was not confirmed from the DNA. TRBV21-1 is assigned pseudogene status. The CDR3 length is 15 residues. The CDR3 region is CASSKVNRGTDTQYF. For the CDR3, the DNA is TGTGCCAGCAGCAAAGTAAACAGGGGCACAGATACGCAGTATTTT.

V gene TRBV6-5 combines with J gene TRBJ1-5; possibly TRBD1 for D (6 bases). This CDR3 comprises 13 residues. Trimming left V 8 bases short and J 3 bases short, with 11 bases between. Germline CDR1 MNHEY, CDR2 SVGAGI. The CDR3 sequence is CASCRGANQPQHF. Written as DNA, the CDR3 is TGTGCCAGCTGTCGGGGGGCCAATCAGCCCCAGCATTTT.

The chain combines TRBV4-1 with TRBJ2-1; TRBD2 aligns across 9 bases. Looked up from germline, CDR1 is MGHRA and CDR2 is YSYEKL. The trim removed 6 bases at V and 6 bases at J, leaving 12 bases unmatched. The CDR3 is 16 amino acids. The chain's CDR3 is CASRGWRVAGVNEQFF. As DNA, the CDR3 is TGCGCCAGCAGAGGATGGCGGGTAGCGGGAGTCAATGAGCAGTTCTTC.

The chain recombines TRBV6-5 with TRBJ2-3, with 7 positions matching TRBD2. Germline assignment: CDR1 MNHEY and CDR2 SVGAGI. The V and J ends lost 6 bases and 2 bases, in that order; junction bases with no gene match: 5. The CDR3 sequence is 14 residues long. This chain's CDR3 is CASRLAANTDTQYF. The CDR3 DNA reads as TGTGCCAGCAGGCTAGCGGCTAACACAGATACGCAGTATTTT.

The V call is TRBV5-1, the J call TRBJ1-1; no clear D gene. Germline V gene lookup returns CDR1 SGHRS and CDR2 YFSETQ. V lost 4 bases and J 2 bases, leaving 12 bases between the germline ends. This CDR3 has 14 amino acids. Written as DNA, the CDR3 is TGCGCCAGCAGCGGAAACACGGCTAACACTGAAGCTTTCTTT. It is translated as CASSGNTANTEAFF. The full variable domain, with the rest looked up from reference TRBV5-1 and TRBJ1-1, is KAGVTQTPRYLIKTRGQQVTLSCSPISGHRSVSWYQQTPGQGLQFLFEYFSETQRNKGNFPGRFSGRQFSNSRSEMNVSTLELGDSALYLCASSGNTANTEAFFGQGTRLTVV.

This clone was counted only a few times. V gene TRBV3-1 (or the pseudogene TRBV3-2) combines with J gene TRBJ1-5; D unresolved. CDR1 LGHDT and CDR2 YNNKEL come from the germline V gene (reference sequence). V lost 2 bases to trimming and J lost 3 bases, with 2 bases between them. CDR3 length: 12 amino acids. CDR3 coding DNA: TGTGCCAGCAGCCAAAACAATCAGCCCCAGCATTTT. Translation: CASSQNNQPQHF.

The rearrangement joins TRBV5-1 to TRBJ1-1, with 10 bases identical to TRBD1. This CDR3 region has 16 residues. The junction had 6 bases not matched to a gene; V was cut back by 4 bases and J by 0 bases. Germline V gene data show CDR1 as SGHRS and CDR2 as YFSETQ. The CDR3 coding sequence is TGCGCCAGCAGCGAAGACAGGGGGCTGGTGAACACTGAAGCTTTCTTT. Encoded protein: CASSEDRGLVNTEAFF.

The chain has TRBV29-1 and TRBJ2-7; 12 bases line up with TRBD1. The CDR3 extends over 13 amino acids. Trimming at V came to 3 bases and at J to 5 bases, leaving 2 bases not matched to a gene. Germline-derived CDR1 and CDR2 are SQVTM and ANQGSEA. Here the CDR3 reads CSVDGTGGDEQYF. In DNA, the CDR3 is TGCAGCGTTGACGGGACAGGGGGCGACGAGCAGTACTTC.

The chain joins TRBV7-2 to TRBJ2-7, with 8 bases matching TRBD2. CDR3 length: 17 amino acids. The V and J ends lost 7 bases and 4 bases, in that order; junction bases with no gene match: 18. Per germline, CDR1 SGHTA and CDR2 FQGNSA. The CDR3 protein is CASNNPVGGLVGYEQYF. The CDR3 coding sequence is TGTGCCAGCAACAACCCAGTAGGGGGACTAGTTGGGTACGAGCAGTACTTC.